Listed below are T cell receptor beta chains from one sample, sequenced in a study of blood T cell repertoires in COVID-19. Sequencing was performed with immunoSEQ multiplex PCR; in TCRdb, only in-frame clones are kept and a portion is missing. The sample has 200,000 to 250,000 clones, over 75% seen once; the top ten hold under 4%. Sequencing was carried out using PBMCs or T cells enriched from blood (not recorded which). The source of these receptors is a woman younger than 35 in a cohort exposed to, infected with or recovered from COVID-19 (not recorded which). The CDR3 runs from the conserved cysteine through the conserved F or W. Each record gives: D gene, J gene, V gene, clone size, CDR3 DNA, CDR3 protein. A D gene is named only where the DNA matches it firmly. Where a row states a size, it is once, few, many or the class of an expanded clone; other rows omit it.

TRBD1 TRBJ1-1 TRBV7-3 . TGTGCCAGCAGCGCCAACCCTCGGGACAGTGAAGCTTTCTTT CASSANPRDSEAFF
. TRBJ1-2 TRBV14 . TGTGCCAGCAGCCTGAGGGGGGGGCCGGCTAACTATGGCTACACCTTC CASSLRGGPANYGYTF
TRBD2 TRBJ2-5 TRBV6-2/TRBV6-3 . TGTGCCAGCAGTCTCCCTAGCGGGGGTACGGAGGAGACCCAGTACTTC CASSLPSGGTEETQYF
TRBD1 TRBJ1-2 TRBV20-1 . TGCAGTGCGCAACAGGGGTTTGGCTACACCTTC CSAQQGFGYTF
TRBD2 TRBJ2-5 TRBV14 . TGTGCCAGCAGCCCCCCGGGACTAGCGGGAGAGGGGACCCAGTACTTC CASSPPGLAGEGTQYF
. TRBJ2-7 TRBV5-4 . TGTGCCAGCAGCTTATCCGGGGACTACGAGCAGTACTTC CASSLSGDYEQYF
TRBD2 TRBJ2-1 TRBV19 . TGTGCCAGTAGAGCGGGAGGGGCTAATGAGCAGTTCTTC CASRAGGANEQFF
. TRBJ1-2 TRBV21-1 . TGTGCCAGCAGCAAAGCAGAAGCAAACGCTAACTATGGCTACACCTTC CASSKAEANANYGYTF
. TRBJ2-1 TRBV9 . TGTGCCAGCAGCGTAGGCAGGGTAATATCCTACAATGAGCAGTTCTTC CASSVGRVISYNEQFF
. TRBJ1-5 TRBV28 . TGTGCCAGCAGTTTAATGAGGGACACCTATCAGCCCCAGCATTTT CASSLMRDTYQPQHF
. TRBJ1-2 TRBV29-1 . TGCAGCGTCGCCCAGGTCCACGAAGGCTACACCTTC CSVAQVHEGYTF
. TRBJ1-2 TRBV28 . TGTGCCAGCAGTTTATTGGCCAAACCCGGCTACACCTTC CASSLLAKPGYTF
TRBD1 TRBJ2-2 TRBV6-6 . TGTGCCAGCAGTTACCCACAGGGGCCCTACACCGGGGAGCTGTTTTTT CASSYPQGPYTGELFF
. TRBJ1-5 TRBV6-1 . TGTGCCAGCAGTGAATGGGGAGTGCAGCCCCAGCATTTT CASSEWGVQPQHF
. TRBJ1-5 TRBV18 . TGTGCCAGCTCACCCAGGGAATGGGAAGAGCCCCAGCATTTT CASSPREWEEPQHF
TRBD1 TRBJ2-1 TRBV24-1 . TGTGCCACCAGTGACTACAGGGGGCAGAAGGATGAGCAGTTCTTC CATSDYRGQKDEQFF
. TRBJ1-1 TRBV11-2 . TGTGCCAGCAGCTTAGACAGGGCGGACACTGAAGCTTTCTTT CASSLDRADTEAFF
TRBD1 TRBJ1-2 TRBV2 . TGTGCCAGCAGAGCCAGGGACAGGGGGTATGGCTACACCTTC CASRARDRGYGYTF
. TRBJ1-1 TRBV6-1 . TGTGCCAGCAGTGAATTTCTTTCAGGTGGCACTGAAGCTTTCTTT CASSEFLSGGTEAFF
TRBD1 TRBJ1-5 TRBV9 once TGTGCCAGCAGCGATAGGGACAGGGGCCTGGAGCCCCAGCATTTT CASSDRDRGLEPQHF
TRBD2 TRBJ2-1 TRBV4-1 . TGCGCCAGCTCTCCCGGGACTAGCGGCTACAATGAGCAGTTCTTC CASSPGTSGYNEQFF
. TRBJ1-2 TRBV7-8 . TGTGCCAGCAGCGGACGGGACAACGGCTATGGCTACACCTTC CASSGRDNGYGYTF
. TRBJ1-5 TRBV16 . TGTGCCAGCAGCCCGACAAGTAGCAATCAGCCCCAGCATTTT CASSPTSSNQPQHF
. TRBJ1-5 TRBV6-5 . TGTGCCAGCGAGACACCGAGCAATCAGCCCCAGCATTTT CASETPSNQPQHF
. TRBJ2-1 TRBV19 . TGTGCCAGTACCCCCCTACTCGATAACTACAATGAGCAGTTCTTC CASTPLLDNYNEQFF
. TRBJ1-4 TRBV5-1 . TGCGCCAGCAGCGGACGTGGGGGCGCCGGTGAAAAACTGTTTTTT CASSGRGGAGEKLFF
TRBD1 TRBJ1-4 TRBV19 once TGTGCCAGTAGTATAGATCCCGGGACAGACTATGAAAAACTGTTTTTT CASSIDPGTDYEKLFF
. TRBJ2-3 TRBV11-2 . TGTGCCAGCAGCTTAGGAACAGAAAGCACAGATACGCAGTATTTT CASSLGTESTDTQYF
TRBD1 TRBJ2-5 TRBV18 . TGTGCCAGCTCCCCATCCGGGACAGGGGATGAGACCCAGTACTTC CASSPSGTGDETQYF
TRBD2 TRBJ2-3 TRBV19 once TGTGCCAGTCTCCCCGGGGGACTAGCGGGCACCACAGATACGCAGTATTTT CASLPGGLAGTTDTQYF
TRBD2 TRBJ2-3 TRBV6-2/TRBV6-3 once TGTGCCAGCAGCCCCGGACTAGCGGGGGAGGATACGCAGTATTTT CASSPGLAGEDTQYF
. TRBJ1-6 TRBV7-7 . TGTGCCAGCAGCCCTTCCCGGGGAGGCAATTCACCCCTCCACTTT CASSPSRGGNSPLHF
TRBD1 TRBJ1-2 TRBV5-6 once TGTGCCAGCAGCTCTCGGGACAGGGAAGACTATGGCTACACCTTC CASSSRDREDYGYTF
. TRBJ2-7 TRBV14 . TGTGCCAGCAGCCCGAGAGTGGGCAGGGGAGACTACGAGCAGTACTTC CASSPRVGRGDYEQYF
. TRBJ1-5 TRBV7-9 few TGTGCCAGCAGCTCTTCAGGGAATCAGCCCCAGCATTTT CASSSSGNQPQHF
TRBD1 TRBJ2-7 TRBV28 . TGTGCCAGCAGTTCCCGCGGAGGACAGGGAAGAACGTACGAGCAGTACTTC CASSSRGGQGRTYEQYF
TRBD1 TRBJ1-3 TRBV7-9 . TGTGCCAGCAGCTTTGGGCAGGGGGGCACCATATATTTT CASSFGQGGTIYF
TRBD2 TRBJ2-5 TRBV24-1 . TGTGCCACCAGTGCCGGACTAGCCGGGCAAGAGACCCAGTACTTC CATSAGLAGQETQYF
TRBD1 TRBJ1-2 TRBV29-1 . TGCAGCGTCCTGTGGGGGTTGGGTCACGACAGGGGACCTAACTATGGCTACACCTTC CSVLWGLGHDRGPNYGYTF
. TRBJ1-3 TRBV4-1 . TGCGCCAGCAGCCAAGCGACTTCTGGAAACACCATATATTTT CASSQATSGNTIYF
TRBD2 TRBJ2-7 TRBV28 . TGTGCCAGCAGTTTTGCCGGGACTAGCGAGTACGAGCAGTACTTC CASSFAGTSEYEQYF
. TRBJ1-2 TRBV21-1 . TGTGCCAGCCACCCTCCTCTTCCGACAGCCCCTAACTATGGCTACACCTTC CASHPPLPTAPNYGYTF
TRBD1 TRBJ1-1 TRBV30 . TGTGCCTGGAGCCCAGACAGGGGGCACACTGAAGCTTTCTTT CAWSPDRGHTEAFF
. TRBJ2-7 TRBV18 . TGTGCCAGCTCCCGTGTAATCCTTACGACTTCCTACGAGCAGTACTTC CASSRVILTTSYEQYF
. TRBJ2-1 TRBV12-1 . TGTGCCAGCAGCCTACCGGGACTATCGCCATACAATGAGCAGTTCTTC CASSLPGLSPYNEQFF
. TRBJ1-1 TRBV27 . TGTGCCAGCAGTTCCCCGGGACACTACACTGAAGCTTTCTTT CASSSPGHYTEAFF
TRBD1 TRBJ1-6 TRBV28 . TGTGCCAGCAGACTAGGGACAGCGAATTCACCCCTCCACTTT CASRLGTANSPLHF
. TRBJ1-5 TRBV28 . TGTGCCAGCAGCTCTACTCCCAATCAGCCCCAGCATTTT CASSSTPNQPQHF